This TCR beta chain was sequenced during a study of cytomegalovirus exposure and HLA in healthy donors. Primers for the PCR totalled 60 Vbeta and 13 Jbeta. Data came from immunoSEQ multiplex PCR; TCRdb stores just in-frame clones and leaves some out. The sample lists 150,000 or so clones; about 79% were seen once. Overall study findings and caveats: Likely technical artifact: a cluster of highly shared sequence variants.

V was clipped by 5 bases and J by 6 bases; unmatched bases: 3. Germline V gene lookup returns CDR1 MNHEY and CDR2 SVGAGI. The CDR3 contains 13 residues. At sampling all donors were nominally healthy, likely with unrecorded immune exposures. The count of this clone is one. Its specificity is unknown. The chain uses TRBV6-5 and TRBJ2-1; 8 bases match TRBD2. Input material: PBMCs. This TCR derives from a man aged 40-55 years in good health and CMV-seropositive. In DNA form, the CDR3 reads TGTGCCAGCAGTAGCGGGAGTGGCAATGAGCAGTTCTTC. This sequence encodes CASSSGSGNEQFF.